This T cell receptor (beta chain) was obtained from a study of radiotherapy plus CTLA-4 blockade in lung cancer. Study details: Disease control was achieved by less than 40% of patients, and objective responses by more than 15%.

V lost 2 bases, J lost 3 bases, and 6 bases lay in between. Germline V gene sequence: CDR1 MNHNY, CDR2 SVGAGI (reference sequence). The CDR3 contains 13 residues. The study gave focal radiation plus ipilimumab CTLA-4 blockade to patients with chemo-refractory metastatic non-small-cell lung cancer. With respect to this clone: Its specificity is not known.

TCRdb's copy holds only in-frame clones and misses some; the assay was immunoSEQ multiplex PCR. Of 20,000 to 30,000 clones detected, 77% appear once; the ten largest clones hold approximately 24%. Study-level points and caveats: Reportedly, early blood T cell clone dynamics best predicted response, with interferon-beta.

The rearrangement links TRBV6-6 to TRBJ2-3; no reliable D call. The sequencing here drew on peripheral blood, taken from a patient treated with radiotherapy plus ipilimumab. This receptor was obtained from a human donor with non-small cell lung cancer that progressed on radiotherapy plus ipilimumab. The CDR3 here is CASSYRPTDTQYF. In nucleotides, the CDR3 is TGTGCCAGCAGTTACCGTCCGACAGATACGCAGTATTTT.